This entry describes one T cell receptor (beta chain). Its antigen is unidentified. This entry is derived from a study of cytomegalovirus exposure and HLA in healthy donors. Across the whole study: Early on, a data release was issued that held roughly 86 million unique TCRs from HLA-typed donors.

Findings and caveats of the study: CMV serostatus alone was available as immune exposure information.

Use of 60 Vbeta and 13 Jbeta primers characterized the PCR. Sequencing used immunoSEQ multiplex PCR; TCRdb keeps in-frame clones, though not all of them. The sample totals 50,000 or so clones. Sequencing used PBMCs. The clonotype originates from a woman aged 55-69 years in good health and CMV-seropositive.

For the CDR3, the DNA is TGCGCCAGCAGCTTGGGAGCGGGGGGGCCAACTGACAATGAGCAGTTCTTC. The encoded protein is CASSLGAGGPTDNEQFF. The chain couples TRBV5-1 to TRBJ2-1, with 10 bases fitting TRBD2. Germline V gene sequence: CDR1 SGHRS, CDR2 YFSETQ. J was trimmed by 5 bases and V by 0 bases; bases with no gene match: 8. The CDR3 loop spans 17 amino acids. The whole variable domain, remainder taken from reference TRBV5-1 and TRBJ2-1, is KAGVTQTPRYLIKTRGQQVTLSCSPISGHRSVSWYQQTPGQGLQFLFEYFSETQRNKGNFPGRFSGRQFSNSRSEMNVSTLELGDSALYLCASSLGAGGPTDNEQFFGPGTRLTVL.